This T cell receptor beta chain was observed in a study of T cell responses to AZD1222 COVID-19 vaccine. Study observations and caveats: CD4 TCRs associated with vaccination spanned spike, dominating at 160-218 and 743-854. Donors were mostly white British, more females; clonal diversity possibly underestimated. Seropositive at baseline were only a handful of AZD1222 recipients.

The CDR3 extends over 17 amino acids. Germline V gene lookup returns CDR1 SSHAT and CDR2 FNYEAQ (reference sequence). On this clone: The antigen remains unidentified. At one boundary the junction diverges from the germline segment, which might be a read error.

Method: immunoSEQ multiplex PCR; TCRdb's copy keeps in-frame clones and lacks some. The sample contains over 150,000 clones, almost 90% of which appear only once. Specimen: peripheral blood, collected on day 0 of AZD1222 vaccination. V is TRBV7-7 and J is TRBJ1-3, with D possibly matching TRBD1 (6 bases). The receptor's source is an adult in good health. CDR3: CASSFSRGAMAGNTIYF. The DNA for the CDR3 is TGTGCTAGCAGCTTCTCGCGGGGGGCCATGGCTGGAAACACCATATATTTT.